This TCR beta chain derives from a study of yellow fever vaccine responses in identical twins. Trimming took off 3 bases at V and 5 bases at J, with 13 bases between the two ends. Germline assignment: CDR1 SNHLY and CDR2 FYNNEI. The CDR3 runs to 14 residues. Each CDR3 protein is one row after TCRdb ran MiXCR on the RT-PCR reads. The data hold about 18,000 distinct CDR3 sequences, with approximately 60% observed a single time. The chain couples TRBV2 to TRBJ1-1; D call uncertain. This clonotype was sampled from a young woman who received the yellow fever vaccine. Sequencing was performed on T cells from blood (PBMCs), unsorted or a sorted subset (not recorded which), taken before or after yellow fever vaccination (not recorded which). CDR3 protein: CASSDMVSWTEAFF. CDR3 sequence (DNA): TGTGCCAGCAGTGATATGGTTTCGTGGACTGAAGCTTTCTTT.